These 21 T cell receptor beta chains share one sample of origin, sequenced in a study of follicular helper T cells after annual influenza vaccination. Time point in this sample: 2015-2016 season, 7 days after influenza vaccination. The repertoire was sequenced with immunoSEQ multiplex PCR; TCRdb's copy has only in-frame clones and lacks some. The table includes over 4,000 clones, nearly 85% detected once. Sequences were derived from CXCR5+ CD38- circulating T follicular helper cells from blood, sampled 7 days after influenza vaccination. As to subset: circulating Tfh, non-naive CD4+CXCR5+PD-1+ (ICOS+CD38+ or ICOS-CD38-). These receptors all come from an adult who received the influenza vaccine.

There are a few counts of this clone. The rearrangement joins TRBV6-6 to TRBJ1-2, with 8 bases identical to TRBD1. V dropped 8 bases and J dropped 8; count of bases not matched to a gene: 13. Germline V gene lookup returns CDR1 MNHNY and CDR2 SVGAGI (reference sequence). The CDR3 has 14 residues. CDR3 amino acids: CASFEQGGEWGYTF. The CDR3 coding sequence is TGTGCCAGCTTCGAACAGGGGGGAGAGTGGGGCTACACCTTC.

Remarks on this clone: Other DNA sequences in the sample encode the same CDR3. V gene TRBV2 combines with J gene TRBJ1-1; 7 bases are shared with TRBD1. J gave up 4 bases and V 3 bases, and 2 bases lay outside the gene matches. Germline V gene lookup returns CDR1 SNHLY and CDR2 FYNNEI. This CDR3 is built from 13 residues. This CDR3 reads CASSDAGGTEAFF. The DNA for the CDR3 is TGTGCCAGCAGTGATGCAGGGGGCACTGAAGCTTTCTTT. The complete variable domain, with remaining parts taken from reference TRBV2 and TRBJ1-1, reads EPEVTQTPSHQVTQMGQEVILRCVPISNHLYFYWYRQILGQKVEFLVSFYNNEISEKSEIFDDQFSVERPDGSNFTLKIRSTKLEDSAMYFCASSDAGGTEAFFGQGTRLTVV.

The chain uses TRBV6-1 and TRBJ1-2; possible D gene TRBD1, 5 bases. This CDR3 has 14 residues. The V and J ends lost 0 bases and 3 bases respectively, with 8 bases between them. The V gene's germline CDR1 is MNHNS and CDR2 SASEGT. CDR3 DNA sequence: TGTGCCAGCAGTGAAGCGGGGGGGGACTATGGCTACACCTTC. This sequence encodes CASSEAGGDYGYTF.

Only one count was recorded for this clone. The chain employs TRBV5-1 and TRBJ2-3; 13 nucleotides match TRBD2. Germline lookup yields CDR1 SGHRS and CDR2 YFSETQ. The CDR3 is 17 residues long. Unmatched junction bases numbered 5, after V lost 3 bases and J lost 1 base. In DNA, the CDR3 is TGCGCCAGCAGCTCGCTCGGACTAGCGGGGGGCACAGATACGCAGTATTTT. Amino acid sequence: CASSSLGLAGGTDTQYF.

The chain combines TRBV6-4 with TRBJ1-4, with unresolved D. V lost 4 bases and J lost 11, with 11 bases in between. The CDR3 is 12 residues long. Germline values: CDR1 MRHNA, CDR2 SNTAGT. The CDR3 region is CASSVGPEKLFF. Here the CDR3 DNA reads TGTGCCAGCAGTGTAGGACCCGAGAAACTGTTTTTT.

The chain employs TRBV7-2 and TRBJ1-6; D is ambiguous. The CDR3 is 15 amino acids. Looked up from germline, CDR1 is SGHTA and CDR2 is FQGNSA. V lost 5 bases, J lost 7 bases, and 15 bases lay in between. The CDR3 DNA reads as TGTGCCAGCAGCAGATACGCACAAGACAATTCACCCCTCCACTTT. Protein product: CASSRYAQDNSPLHF. The full variable domain, in which reference TRBV7-2 and TRBJ1-6 provide the parts outside the CDR3, is GAGVSQSPSNKVTEKGKDVELRCDPISGHTALYWYRQSLGQGLEFLIYFQGNSAPDKSGLPSDRFSAERTGGSVSTLTIQRTQQEDSAVYLCASSRYAQDNSPLHFGNGTRLTVT.

V is TRBV7-3 and J is TRBJ2-1; the D is unclear. CDR3 length: 15 residues. Germline CDR1 SGHTA, CDR2 FQGTGA. Trimming left V 1 base short and J 4 bases short, with 11 bases between. The CDR3 bases are TGTGCCAGCAGCTTAAGTCCGGGCCGATACAATGAGCAGTTCTTC. Protein product: CASSLSPGRYNEQFF.

This clone was seen only a few times. The genes are TRBV5-1 and TRBJ2-3; 14 nucleotides line up with TRBD2. Germline assignment: CDR1 SGHRS and CDR2 YFSETQ. Unmatched junction bases numbered 10, after V lost 4 bases and J lost 3 bases. The CDR3 has 18 residues. The CDR3 nucleotides read TGCGCCAGCAGCCGCGGACTAGCGGGGGGTCGGGGGACAGATACGCAGTATTTT. Encoded protein: CASSRGLAGGRGTDTQYF. Looking up the rest from reference TRBV5-1 and TRBJ2-3 gives the full variable domain: KAGVTQTPRYLIKTRGQQVTLSCSPISGHRSVSWYQQTPGQGLQFLFEYFSETQRNKGNFPGRFSGRQFSNSRSEMNVSTLELGDSALYLCASSRGLAGGRGTDTQYFGPGTRLTVL.

The chain carries TRBV19 and TRBJ2-6; tentatively, D is TRBD2 (7 bases). CDR3 length equals 17 residues. CDR1 is LNHDA and CDR2 is SQIVND in the germline V gene (reference sequence). The V and J ends lost 5 bases and 3 bases respectively, with 17 bases between them. The CDR3 DNA follows: TGTGCCAGTAGTCCGGAGGGGGGGATCTTTGGGGCCAACGTCCTGACTTTC. Translating gives CASSPEGGIFGANVLTF.

The chain is built from TRBV7-9 and TRBJ2-7, with D uncertain. Germline assignment: CDR1 SEHNR and CDR2 FQNEAQ (reference sequence). The ends were cut back, 1 base at V and 3 bases at J, with 4 bases in the middle. There are 12 residues in the CDR3. The CDR3, as DNA: TGTGCCAGCAGCTTAGAATTCTACGAGCAGTACTTC. This encodes CASSLEFYEQYF.

J is TRBJ1-1 and V is TRBV27; 7 bases are a match to TRBD1. Germline V CDR1 and CDR2: MNHEY, SMNVEV (reference sequence). Unmatched junction bases numbered 11, after V lost 5 bases and J lost 8 bases. This CDR3 is built from 14 residues. In DNA, the CDR3 is TGTGCCAGCAGTACACTCAGGACAGGCGGGGAAGCTTTCTTT. Translated: CASSTLRTGGEAFF.

The rearrangement links TRBV10-1 to TRBJ2-4, with D unresolved. CDR1 and CDR2 from the germline V gene are WNHNN and SYGVQD (reference sequence). The germline V and J ends were trimmed by 1 base and 0 bases, with 10 bases remaining between them. This CDR3 is 16 amino acids long. The CDR3 nucleotides are TGCGCCAGCAGTGAGTGTGAGCTTCTAGCCAAAAACATTCAGTACTTC. This translates into CASSECELLAKNIQYF.

V usage is TRBV5-1 and J usage is TRBJ2-3, with 8 bases lining up with TRBD1. Germline V lookup: CDR1 SGHRS, CDR2 YFSETQ. The CDR3 covers 14 residues. With V trimmed by 3 bases and J by 3 bases, 3 bases remained unmatched. CDR3 sequence (DNA): TGCGCCAGCAGCTCGGGGACAGGTACAGATACGCAGTATTTT. Amino acid sequence: CASSSGTGTDTQYF.

The CDR3 loop reads CASSYYTEAFF. The CDR3, as DNA: TGTGCCAGCAGTTACTATACTGAAGCTTTCTTT. V and J are TRBV6-5 and TRBJ1-1; D unclear. The CDR3 sequence is 11 residues long. V dropped 1 base and J dropped 5 bases, with 2 bases sitting between them. Germline CDR1 is MNHEY and CDR2 is SVGAGI.

V and J are TRBV4-3 and TRBJ2-6; D is unresolved. This CDR3 has 16 amino acids. The V and J ends lost 4 bases and 0 bases respectively, with 10 bases between them. Germline V CDR1 and CDR2: LGHNA, YSLEER. CDR3 bases: TGCGCCAGCAGCCCCAGCGCGAGCTCTGGGGCCAACGTCCTGACTTTC. Translation gives CASSPSASSGANVLTF.

This chain uses TRBV10-3 with TRBJ1-2; 8 bases are shared with TRBD1. Germline-derived CDR1 and CDR2 are ENHRY and SYGVKD. V shed 11 bases and J 8 bases; nucleotides not matched to a gene: 13. The CDR3 consists of 13 residues. CDR3 sequence (DNA): TGTGCCGTCTCTCCCGGAGACAGGGGCGGCTACACCTTC. Translation gives CAVSPGDRGGYTF.

The V call is TRBV5-1, the J call TRBJ2-2, with TRBD1 matching 10 bases. CDR3 length equals 16 residues. From germline, CDR1 is SGHRS and CDR2 YFSETQ. V lost 5 bases to trimming and J lost 5 bases; unmatched junction nucleotides: 9. The CDR3 sequence is CASRHPGTGVTGELFF. The CDR3 DNA sequence: TGCGCCAGCAGGCATCCCGGGACAGGGGTGACCGGGGAGCTGTTTTTT.

The V and J genes are TRBV18 and TRBJ1-3, with a possible D match to TRBD1 (6 bases). CDR3 length: 15 residues. V dropped 2 bases and J dropped 4 bases, with 12 bases sitting between them. The germline CDR1 and CDR2 sequences are KGHSH and LQKENI. This chain's CDR3 is CASSPSSGQGNTIYF. The CDR3 DNA follows: TGTGCCAGCTCACCATCCTCCGGACAGGGAAACACCATATATTTT.

This clone has a handful of counts. The V gene is TRBV13, the J gene TRBJ1-2, with a weak D call TRBD1 (6 bases). Germline assignment: CDR1 PRHDT and CDR2 FYEKMQ (reference sequence). Trimming shortened V by 1 base and J by 5 bases, and 11 bases separated the two germline ends. The CDR3 has 14 amino acids. This CDR3 is CASSLAPQGYGYTF. For the CDR3, the DNA is TGTGCCAGCAGCTTAGCCCCACAGGGATATGGCTACACCTTC.

The chain uses TRBV27 and TRBJ2-2; D unresolved. The CDR3 loop spans 14 amino acids. CDR1 is MNHEY, CDR2 SMNVEV, per germline (reference sequence). V lost 5 bases and J lost 1, with 8 bases in between. The CDR3 region has the DNA TGTGCCAGCAGTACACGACAGAACACCGGGGAGCTGTTTTTT. Its translation: CASSTRQNTGELFF.

The chain employs TRBV10-3 and TRBJ1-3, with D unresolved. The CDR3 length is 11 residues. Trimming took 8 bases from V and 4 from J, leaving 6 bases between them. Germline V lookup: CDR1 ENHRY, CDR2 SYGVKD. The CDR3: CAIEIGNTIYF. DNA of the CDR3: TGTGCCATCGAGATAGGAAACACCATATATTTT.